Listed below are T cell receptor beta chains from one sample, sequenced in a study of CD8+ T cells in alopecia areata. The protocol was immunoSEQ multiplex PCR, while the TCRdb copy is restricted to in-frame clones and leaves out a portion. This table has around 190,000 clones, 55% to 70% appearing once. Sequencing was performed on CD4+ T cells sorted from blood, taken at week 4, from a patient treated with tofacitinib. These receptors were collected from a human donor with alopecia areata. The CDR3 runs from the conserved cysteine through the conserved F or W. Each record gives: D gene, J gene, clone size, V gene, CDR3 DNA, CDR3 protein. D genes are given only for firm matches. Size values are once, few and many counts, or a class for expanded clones, and some rows have none.

TRBD1 TRBJ1-1 - TRBV19 TGTGCCAGTAGTACGGGACAGTTGAACACTGAAGCTTTCTTT CASSTGQLNTEAFF
- TRBJ1-1 - TRBV30 TGTGCCTGGAGTGCCTGGAATGAAGCTTTCTTT CAWSAWNEAFF
TRBD1 TRBJ1-2 - TRBV18 TGTGCCAGCTCACCAGAACGGACAGGGGGAACTAACTATGGCTACACCTTC CASSPERTGGTNYGYTF
TRBD1 TRBJ1-1 - TRBV6-6 TGTGCCAGCAGCACAGGGGTGAACACTGAAGCTTTCTTT CASSTGVNTEAFF
- TRBJ1-2 - TRBV6-5 TGTGCCAGCAGCGTGGACAGAACCTATGGCTACACCTTC CASSVDRTYGYTF
- TRBJ1-2 - TRBV29-1 TGCAGCGTTGATGGAGTAGAATATGGCTACACCTTC CSVDGVEYGYTF
- TRBJ1-2 - TRBV27 TGTGCCAGCAGTTTCGAAAGGGGAGGAGGCTACACCTTC CASSFERGGGYTF
TRBD1 TRBJ1-2 once TRBV12-5 TGTGCTAGTGCCCTACAGGGGGTGAGTGGCTACACCTTC CASALQGVSGYTF
- TRBJ2-3 - TRBV7-2 TGTGCCAGCAGCTTATCGGGGGATACGCAGTATTTT CASSLSGDTQYF
TRBD1 TRBJ1-2 few TRBV19 TGTGCCAGTAGTACCCCCGAACAGGGGGCTAATGGCTACACCTTC CASSTPEQGANGYTF
- TRBJ1-6 - TRBV7-9 TGTGCCAGCAGCTCCCCTTCACCCCTCCACTTT CASSSPSPLHF
TRBD1 TRBJ2-7 - TRBV7-2 TGTGCCAGCAGCTGGGGGACAGGGGGCGACGAGCAGTACTTC CASSWGTGGDEQYF
TRBD2 TRBJ2-3 few TRBV11-3 TGTGCCAGCAGCTCGGGGGGGCCCACAGATACGCAGTATTTT CASSSGGPTDTQYF
- TRBJ1-2 - TRBV7-2 TGTGCCAGCGGCGACAGCTATGGCTACACCTTC CASGDSYGYTF
TRBD1 TRBJ1-1 - TRBV12-5 TGTGCTAGTGGTGAGCTACCCGGACAGGGCAGCACTGAAGCTTTCTTT CASGELPGQGSTEAFF
- TRBJ1-2 - TRBV30 TGTGCCTGGAGTGTGCCGTCGGGCGCCTATGGCTACACCTTC CAWSVPSGAYGYTF
- TRBJ2-4 many TRBV2 TGTGCCAGCAGTTCGGACGGGTCTAACATTCAGTACTTC CASSSDGSNIQYF
TRBD1 TRBJ1-4 few TRBV30 TGTGCCTGGAGTGGGGACAGGGCGGGAGGTGAAAAACTGTTTTTT CAWSGDRAGGEKLFF
TRBD2 TRBJ2-1 - TRBV18 TGTGCCAGCTCACCCAGCGGGGGCAACAATGAGCAGTTCTTC CASSPSGGNNEQFF
TRBD1 TRBJ1-2 - TRBV10-3 TGTGCCGGAAACCCGACAGGGGCCTACTATGGCTACACCTTC CAGNPTGAYYGYTF
TRBD1 TRBJ2-7 once TRBV19 TGTGCCAGTAGTCGGGACAGGGGCCACGAGCAGTACTTC CASSRDRGHEQYF
- TRBJ2-7 - TRBV7-2 TGTGCCAGCAGCTTAATGGGCGGGCCCGCCTACGAGCAGTACTTC CASSLMGGPAYEQYF
- TRBJ2-1 once TRBV30 TGTGCCTGGAGTAGGATCTACAATGAGCAGTTCTTC CAWSRIYNEQFF
- TRBJ2-1 few TRBV29-1 TGCAGCGTAGAAAAGACAGTTAATGAGCAGTTCTTC CSVEKTVNEQFF
- TRBJ2-7 - TRBV27 TGTGCCAGCAGTTTAAGCCCGCGCAGCTCCTACGAGCAGTACTTC CASSLSPRSSYEQYF
- TRBJ2-5 few TRBV28 TGTGCCAGCAGTGGGCTCGAGATTTGGACCCAGTACTTC CASSGLEIWTQYF
- TRBJ1-2 - TRBV29-1 TGCAGCGTTGGACAAGGGGTTGGTGGCTACACCTTC CSVGQGVGGYTF
- TRBJ1-4 - TRBV27 TGTGCCAGCAGTCAACGTCTTAATGAAAAACTGTTTTTT CASSQRLNEKLFF
- TRBJ1-1 - TRBV7-9 TGTGCCAGCAGCATAGGGGGAGTGAACACTGAAGCTTTCTTT CASSIGGVNTEAFF
- TRBJ2-2 - TRBV29-1 TGCAGCGTTGCAGGGGTGGATGCCGGGGAGCTGTTTTTT CSVAGVDAGELFF
TRBD2 TRBJ2-1 - TRBV27 TGTGCCAGCAGTTTTATGGGGACTATAAACAATGAGCAGTTCTTC CASSFMGTINNEQFF
- TRBJ1-1 - TRBV7-2 TGTGCCAGCAGCTTAGGGAAGAACACTGAAGCTTTCTTT CASSLGKNTEAFF
TRBD2 TRBJ2-1 - TRBV7-9 TGTGCCAGCAGCCCCAAAGGCGGGGGTGAGCAGTTCTTC CASSPKGGGEQFF
TRBD2 TRBJ2-7 - TRBV15 TGTGCCACCAGCAGACCCGGCGCGGGGGGGCGTCGCGTCGAGCAGTACTTC CATSRPGAGGRRVEQYF
- TRBJ1-5 - TRBV18 TGTGCCAGCTCACCACCTACAGGGTCAAATCAGCCCCAGCATTTT CASSPPTGSNQPQHF
- TRBJ2-5 - TRBV11-2 TGTGCCAGCAGCTTAGAGCCCCCGGGGCCCAGGACGAGGGAGACCCAGTACTTC CASSLEPPGPRTRETQYF
- TRBJ1-2 few TRBV6-5 TGTGCCAGCAGTCGGACACCCGAAGGCTACACCTTC CASSRTPEGYTF
TRBD1 TRBJ2-7 - TRBV10-1 TGCGCCAGCAGTGGGGGACAGGGAACCTACGAGCAGTACTTC CASSGGQGTYEQYF
- TRBJ2-3 - TRBV10-3 TGTGCCATCAGTGAGACAGATACGCAGTATTTT CAISETDTQYF
- TRBJ2-7 - TRBV6-1 TGTGCCAGCAGTGAAACAGGGCCCTACGAGCAGTACTTC CASSETGPYEQYF
- TRBJ2-3 - TRBV30 TGTGCCTGGAGCCTATCTGGAACAGATACGCAGTATTTT CAWSLSGTDTQYF
- TRBJ2-7 once TRBV27 TGTGCCAGCAGTTCCCCCCCCGGGTACGAGCAGTACTTC CASSSPPGYEQYF
TRBD1 TRBJ2-1 - TRBV4-3 TGCGCCAGCAGCCAAGGGGACAGTAGGGTATACAATGAGCAGTTCTTC CASSQGDSRVYNEQFF
TRBD2 TRBJ2-3 - TRBV29-1 TGCAGCGTTGGAGGGACTAGCGGGGGGGCCTGGACAGATACGCAGTATTTT CSVGGTSGGAWTDTQYF
TRBD1 TRBJ1-2 few TRBV7-3 TGTGCCAGCAGCTGGAGGGACAGTTATGGCTACACCTTC CASSWRDSYGYTF
- TRBJ2-5 - TRBV23-1 TGCGCCAGCAGTCAATTCGAGACCCAGTACTTC CASSQFETQYF
- TRBJ1-1 few TRBV29-1 TGCAGCGTTGGGGTCAGACAGAACACTGAAGCTTTCTTT CSVGVRQNTEAFF
- TRBJ2-6 few TRBV13 TGTGCCAGCAGCTTGTCTCTGGGGGCCAACGTCCTGACTTTC CASSLSLGANVLTF
- TRBJ1-5 - TRBV30 TGTGCCTGGACCCCGGGGAGTTCTAGCAATCAGCCCCAGCATTTT CAWTPGSSSNQPQHF
- TRBJ1-2 - TRBV29-1 TGCAGCGTTGAAGAATGGGGGAGTCCTAACTATGGCTACACCTTC CSVEEWGSPNYGYTF
- TRBJ1-2 - TRBV2 TGTGCCAACCTTCAGGGCTTAGGGTATGGCTACACCTTC CANLQGLGYGYTF
TRBD1 TRBJ1-5 - TRBV2 TGTGCCAGCAGTGCCTTTCAGGGGGGCAATCAGCCCCAGCATTTT CASSAFQGGNQPQHF
- TRBJ2-4 - TRBV7-9 TGTGCCAGCAGCCAGAGCCTGGGAGCCAAAAACATTCAGTACTTC CASSQSLGAKNIQYF